These T cell receptor beta chains were read from a single sample in a study of cytomegalovirus exposure and HLA in healthy donors. The method was immunoSEQ multiplex PCR; TCRdb's version includes in-frame clones alone and lacks a portion of them. The sample contains some 97,000 clones, 76% of which appear only once. Sequencing input: PBMCs. These receptors were obtained from a woman aged 50 to 60 in good health and CMV-seropositive. Each CDR3 is given with its conserved first and last residue. D genes are given only for firm matches. Clone size, where shown, is once, few, many, or a class for clones that have expanded.

size | J | V | length | D | CDR3 | DNA
NA | TRBJ2-7 | TRBV2 | 16 | TRBD2 | CASSGTSGRSTYEQYF | TGTGCCAGCAGCGGGACTAGCGGGAGGTCTACCTACGAGCAGTACTTC
NA | TRBJ2-6 | TRBV19 | 17 | TRBD2 | CATRPASGVSGANVLTF | TGTGCCACCCGCCCGGCTAGCGGGGTGTCTGGGGCCAACGTCCTGACTTTC
NA | TRBJ1-1 | TRBV19 | 13 | NA | CASTPSLYAEAFF | TGTGCCAGTACCCCGAGCCTGTACGCTGAAGCTTTCTTT
NA | TRBJ1-5 | TRBV23-1 | 18 | TRBD1 | CASSQSPQGQGSNQPQHF | TGCGCCAGCAGTCAATCGCCGCAAGGACAGGGGAGCAATCAGCCCCAGCATTTT
NA | TRBJ1-2 | TRBV6-5 | 13 | TRBD1 | CASVSGGGYGYTF | TGTGCCAGCGTGTCAGGGGGCGGCTATGGCTACACCTTC
once | TRBJ2-2 | TRBV27 | 13 | NA | CASSIRRAGELFF | TGTGCCAGCAGTATCCGTCGAGCCGGGGAGCTGTTTTTT
NA | TRBJ2-2 | TRBV11-2 | 14 | NA | CASSLPWTPGELFF | TGTGCCAGCAGCTTACCCTGGACACCCGGGGAGCTGTTTTTT
NA | TRBJ1-2 | TRBV5-8 | 13 | TRBD1 | CASSSTGHYGYTF | TGTGCCAGCAGCTCGACAGGGCATTATGGCTACACCTTC
NA | TRBJ2-5 | TRBV7-6 | 15 | NA | CASSLLVKGQETQYF | TGTGCCAGCAGCTTACTCGTTAAGGGGCAAGAGACCCAGTACTTC
NA | TRBJ1-2 | TRBV6-5 | 15 | NA | CASSSTGSYRYGYTF | TGTGCCAGCAGTTCTACAGGGTCCTATCGCTATGGCTACACCTTC
NA | TRBJ1-1 | TRBV19 | 15 | NA | CASSAGGAGPGEAFF | TGTGCCAGTAGTGCCGGTGGGGCGGGGCCCGGTGAAGCTTTCTTT
few | TRBJ2-7 | TRBV6-5 | 14 | TRBD2 | CASSARGGVVEQYF | TGTGCCAGTTCCGCGCGGGGGGGGGTAGTAGAGCAGTACTTC
few | TRBJ2-7 | TRBV21-1 | 14 | NA | CASSFRHRVYEQYF | TGTGCCAGCAGCTTTCGACACAGGGTTTACGAGCAGTACTTC
NA | TRBJ1-2 | TRBV7-9 | 14 | NA | CASSSPDGNYGYTF | TGTGCCAGCAGCTCCCCCGACGGGAACTATGGCTACACCTTC
NA | TRBJ1-4 | TRBV6-5 | 15 | TRBD1 | CASSSTGAINEKLFF | TGTGCCAGCAGTTCCACAGGGGCCATTAATGAAAAACTGTTTTTT
NA | TRBJ1-5 | TRBV15 | 12 | NA | CATSNFDQPQHF | TGTGCCACCAGCAACTTTGATCAGCCCCAGCATTTT
once | TRBJ1-1 | TRBV9 | 13 | TRBD1 | CASSAGQGTEAFF | TGTGCCAGCAGCGCAGGACAGGGCACTGAAGCTTTCTTT
once | TRBJ1-4 | TRBV6-1 | 18 | NA | CASSEISRDYQTNEKLFF | TGTGCCAGCAGTGAAATATCTCGGGATTATCAAACTAATGAAAAACTGTTTTTT
NA | TRBJ2-1 | TRBV9 | 15 | TRBD2 | CASSSWRGGNNEQFF | TGTGCCAGCAGCTCTTGGCGGGGGGGTAACAATGAGCAGTTCTTC
few | TRBJ1-1 | TRBV13 | 16 | TRBD1 | CASSQPDTGVHTEAFF | TGTGCCAGCAGTCAGCCCGACACAGGGGTACACACTGAAGCTTTCTTT
few | TRBJ2-3 | TRBV6-1 | 14 | NA | CASSKAGVTDTQYF | TGTGCCAGCAGCAAGGCAGGGGTCACAGATACGCAGTATTTT
NA | TRBJ2-7 | TRBV11-3 | 13 | TRBD1 | CASSSGTGYEQYF | TGTGCCAGCAGCTCCGGGACAGGGTACGAGCAGTACTTC
NA | TRBJ2-4 | TRBV2 | 16 | TRBD1 | CASSESRGKAKNIQYF | TGTGCCAGCAGTGAGTCCAGGGGGAAGGCCAAAAACATTCAGTACTTC
NA | TRBJ1-1 | TRBV5-4 | 14 | NA | CASSLSPMNTEAFF | TGTGCTAGCAGCTTGTCACCTATGAACACTGAAGCTTTCTTT
NA | TRBJ1-1 | TRBV19 | 14 | NA | CASSRMGRDTEAFF | TGTGCCAGTAGTCGAATGGGGCGTGACACTGAAGCTTTCTTT
NA | TRBJ1-1 | TRBV14 | 17 | TRBD1 | CASSQLGQGARNTEAFF | TGTGCCAGCAGCCAACTCGGACAGGGGGCGAGGAACACTGAAGCTTTCTTT
NA | TRBJ2-1 | TRBV27 | 15 | NA | CASGSGTALAYEQFF | TGTGCCAGTGGCTCCGGGACTGCCCTCGCATATGAGCAGTTCTTC
NA | TRBJ1-5 | TRBV27 | 14 | NA | CASSFARQNQPQHF | TGTGCCAGCAGTTTCGCGAGACAAAATCAGCCCCAGCATTTT
NA | TRBJ1-5 | TRBV7-2 | 13 | NA | CASHRGGNQPQHF | TGTGCCAGCCATCGTGGAGGGAATCAGCCCCAGCATTTT
NA | TRBJ2-2 | TRBV6-4 | 17 | TRBD2 | CASSDKGTSENTGELFF | TGTGCCAGCAGTGACAAGGGGACTAGCGAGAACACCGGGGAGCTGTTTTTT
NA | TRBJ1-2 | TRBV9 | 13 | TRBD1 | CASSVGQGSGYTF | TGTGCCAGCAGCGTAGGACAGGGAAGCGGCTACACCTTC
NA | TRBJ2-7 | TRBV13 | 13 | NA | CASSPRDSYEQYF | TGTGCCAGCAGCCCCAGGGACTCCTACGAGCAGTACTTC
NA | TRBJ2-1 | TRBV18 | 15 | NA | CASSPAGWRGGEQFF | TGTGCCAGCTCACCGGCGGGTTGGCGCGGAGGTGAGCAGTTCTTC
NA | TRBJ1-2 | TRBV4-2 | 18 | NA | CASSQESPVTPGDYGYTF | TGTGCCAGCAGCCAAGAATCCCCGGTCACCCCAGGGGACTATGGCTACACCTTC
NA | TRBJ2-1 | TRBV7-8 | 17 | TRBD2 | CASSLHPPGLVWNEQFF | TGTGCCAGCAGCTTACATCCCCCGGGACTAGTATGGAATGAGCAGTTCTTC
once | TRBJ1-4 | TRBV7-3 | 17 | NA | CASSLYPRGQSNEKLFF | TGTGCCAGCAGCTTATATCCCCGAGGACAGAGTAATGAAAAACTGTTTTTT
NA | TRBJ2-1 | TRBV10-3 | 15 | TRBD2 | CANSVGTSGGNEQFF | TGTGCCAACTCCGTCGGGACTAGCGGAGGCAATGAGCAGTTCTTC
few | TRBJ2-3 | TRBV18 | 14 | NA | CASSPPGFTDTQYF | TGTGCCAGCTCACCGCCGGGTTTCACAGATACGCAGTATTTT
NA | TRBJ2-3 | TRBV5-1 | 13 | NA | CASSPALDSTQYF | TGCGCCAGCAGCCCCGCCTTAGATTCCACGCAGTATTTT
NA | TRBJ1-2 | TRBV6-5 | 14 | TRBD1 | CASTMGQGLYGYTF | TGTGCCAGCACTATGGGACAGGGCCTCTATGGCTACACCTTC
NA | TRBJ1-1 | TRBV10-3 | 15 | TRBD1 | CAISMTGNGNTEAFF | TGTGCCATCAGTATGACAGGGAACGGGAACACTGAAGCTTTCTTT
NA | TRBJ1-5 | TRBV2 | 13 | NA | CASKFDRNQPQHF | TGTGCCAGCAAATTTGACAGGAATCAGCCCCAGCATTTT
NA | TRBJ2-3 | TRBV6-1 | 16 | TRBD2 | CASSELGGRAADTQYF | TGTGCCAGCAGTGAACTCGGCGGGAGGGCCGCAGATACGCAGTATTTT
few | TRBJ2-5 | TRBV5-4 | 14 | NA | CASADRTYQETQYF | TGTGCCAGCGCTGATCGGACTTATCAAGAGACCCAGTACTTC
few | TRBJ1-6 | TRBV27 | 14 | TRBD1 | CASSLQGGGSPLHF | TGTGCCAGCAGTTTACAGGGGGGAGGTTCACCCCTCCACTTT
NA | TRBJ2-3 | TRBV13 | 16 | TRBD2 | CASSSRTSGRTDTQYF | TGTGCCAGCAGCTCAAGGACTAGCGGCCGCACAGATACGCAGTATTTT
few | TRBJ2-5 | TRBV5-8 | 11 | NA | CASSIGGTQYF | TGTGCCAGCTCGATCGGGGGGACCCAGTACTTC
NA | TRBJ2-7 | TRBV2 | 15 | TRBD2 | CASSRGLAGDHEQYF | TGTGCCAGCAGCCGGGGGCTAGCGGGAGACCACGAGCAGTACTTC
NA | TRBJ1-2 | TRBV7-9 | 12 | TRBD1 | CASSSDRDGYTF | TGTGCCAGCAGCTCCGACAGGGATGGCTACACCTTC
NA | TRBJ2-2 | TRBV5-1 | 15 | TRBD1 | CASSYGTENTGELFF | TGCGCCAGCAGCTATGGGACAGAGAACACCGGGGAGCTGTTTTTT
NA | TRBJ1-2 | TRBV5-1 | 15 | NA | CASSFLGGGDYGYTF | TGCGCCAGCAGCTTTCTGGGGGGTGGAGACTATGGCTACACCTTC
NA | TRBJ1-1 | TRBV2 | 15 | NA | CASSEAREGRGEAFF | TGTGCCAGCAGTGAAGCGCGGGAGGGAAGGGGTGAAGCTTTCTTT
NA | TRBJ2-1 | TRBV30 | 13 | NA | CAWSVPPFNEQFF | TGTGCCTGGAGTGTCCCCCCTTTCAATGAGCAGTTCTTC
few | TRBJ2-2 | TRBV27 | 14 | NA | CASSLGGDPGELFF | TGTGCCAGCAGTTTAGGAGGCGACCCCGGGGAGCTGTTTTTT
few | TRBJ2-3 | TRBV5-4 | 15 | TRBD2 | CASSPTSGGPDTQYF | TGTGCCAGCAGCCCTACAAGCGGGGGTCCAGATACGCAGTATTTT